A single T cell receptor (beta chain) is shown here with its context. CDR3 length: 17 amino acids. From germline, CDR1 is SGHRS and CDR2 YFSETQ. Trimming cost V 4 bases and J 0 bases; bases outside gene matches: 10. These data belong to a study of sequential checkpoint blockade in melanoma. The overall study: Randomization was 1:1 between first-line nivolumab→ipilimumab and ipilimumab→nivolumab.

Stated treatment: randomized to nivolumab then ipilimumab (arm A) or the reverse (arm B). Generated by immunoSEQ multiplex PCR, the TCRdb table keeps only in-frame clones and is missing some. Here the sample spans roughly 9,300 clones, more than 60% being singletons. This sample comprised CD8+ T cells sorted from blood (inferred from file names), obtained from a patient given nivolumab and ipilimumab in sequence. V gene TRBV5-1 combines with J gene TRBJ2-1; 7 bases map to TRBD2. This sequence was found in a human donor with melanoma. DNA of the CDR3: TGCGCCAGCAGCAATCCTCTGGCGGGGGACTCCTACAATGAGCAGTTCTTC. This sequence encodes CASSNPLAGDSYNEQFF.